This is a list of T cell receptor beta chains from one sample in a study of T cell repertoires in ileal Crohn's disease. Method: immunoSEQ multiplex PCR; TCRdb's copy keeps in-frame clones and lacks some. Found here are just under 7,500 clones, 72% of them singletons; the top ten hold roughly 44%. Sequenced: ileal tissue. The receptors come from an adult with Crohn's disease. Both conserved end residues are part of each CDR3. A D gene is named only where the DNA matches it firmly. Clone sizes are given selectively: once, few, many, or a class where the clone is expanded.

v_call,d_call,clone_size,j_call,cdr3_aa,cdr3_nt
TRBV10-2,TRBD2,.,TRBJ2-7,CASSAGSSGVPGEQYF,TGCGCCAGCAGTGCTGGGAGTAGCGGGGTTCCCGGGGAGCAGTACTTC
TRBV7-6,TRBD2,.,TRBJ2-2,CASSSPRSGSPGELFF,TGTGCCAGCAGCTCCCCACGGAGCGGGAGTCCCGGGGAGCTGTTTTTT
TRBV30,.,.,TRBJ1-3,CAWSWGYAGNTIYF,TGTGCCTGGAGTTGGGGGTACGCTGGAAACACCATATATTTT
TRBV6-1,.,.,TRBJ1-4,CASRIQLPSNEKLFF,TGTGCCAGCAGGATTCAACTCCCCAGTAATGAAAAACTGTTTTTT
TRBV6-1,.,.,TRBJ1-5,CASGGGNQPQHF,TGTGCCAGCGGGGGCGGCAATCAGCCCCAGCATTTT
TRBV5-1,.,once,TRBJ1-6,CASSLGRGLNNSPLHF,TGCGCCAGCAGCTTGGGAAGGGGACTCAATAATTCACCCCTCCACTTT
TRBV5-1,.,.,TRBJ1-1,CASSLAALNTEAFF,TGCGCCAGCAGCTTGGCAGCGTTGAACACTGAAGCTTTCTTT
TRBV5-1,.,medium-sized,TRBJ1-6,CASSLVAGISIDSPLHF,TGCGCCAGCAGCTTGGTGGCAGGGATTTCGATTGATTCACCCCTCCACTTT
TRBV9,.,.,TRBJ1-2,CASSVEGNRHGYTF,TGTGCCAGCAGCGTAGAGGGGAACAGGCATGGCTACACCTTC
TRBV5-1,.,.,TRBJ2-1,CASSLGSGMDYNEQFF,TGCGCCAGCAGCTTGGGGAGCGGAATGGACTACAATGAGCAGTTCTTC
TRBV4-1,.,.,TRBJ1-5,CASSQRDDQPQHF,TGCGCCAGCAGCCAACGGGACGATCAGCCCCAGCATTTT
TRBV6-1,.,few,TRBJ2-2,CASSEVPGVGTGELFF,TGTGCCAGCAGTGAAGTTCCAGGGGTAGGGACCGGGGAGCTGTTTTTT
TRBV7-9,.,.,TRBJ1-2,CASSLYPLQGRDGYTF,TGTGCCAGCAGCTTATACCCCTTACAGGGAAGGGATGGCTACACCTTC
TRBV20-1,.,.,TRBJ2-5,CSAPLRGTQYF,TGCAGTGCTCCTCTCCGGGGAACCCAGTACTTC
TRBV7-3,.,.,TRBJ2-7,CASSLLASSSYEQYF,TGTGCCAGCAGCTTACTGGCTTCTAGCTCCTACGAGCAGTACTTC
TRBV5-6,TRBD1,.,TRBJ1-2,CASSYLGRGYNYGYTF,TGTGCCAGCAGCTACCTGGGCAGGGGGTATAACTATGGCTACACCTTC
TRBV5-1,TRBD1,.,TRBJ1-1,CASSRVPGQGNTEAFF,TGCGCCAGCAGCCGTGTCCCGGGACAGGGTAACACTGAAGCTTTCTTT
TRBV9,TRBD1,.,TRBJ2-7,CASSPWTGNDEQYF,TGTGCCAGCAGCCCCTGGACAGGGAACGACGAGCAGTACTTC
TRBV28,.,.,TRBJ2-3,CASSLYQDSDTDTQYF,TGTGCCAGCAGTTTATATCAGGACAGTGACACAGATACGCAGTATTTT
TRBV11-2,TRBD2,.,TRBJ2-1,CASSDRSGGGEQFF,TGTGCCAGCAGCGATCGTAGCGGGGGCGGCGAGCAGTTCTTC
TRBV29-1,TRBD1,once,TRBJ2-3,CSVDHSDRVYTDTQYF,TGCAGCGTGGACCATTCGGACAGGGTCTACACAGATACGCAGTATTTT
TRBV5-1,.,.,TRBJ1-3,CASSLDGNTIYF,TGCGCCAGCAGCTTGGACGGAAACACCATATATTTT
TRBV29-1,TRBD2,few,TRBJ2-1,CSAPQSGAYNEQFF,TGCAGCGCCCCCCAAAGCGGGGCCTACAATGAGCAGTTCTTC
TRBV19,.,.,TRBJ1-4,CASSVPKGRGFEKLFF,TGTGCCAGTAGTGTCCCTAAGGGACGGGGATTTGAAAAACTGTTTTTT
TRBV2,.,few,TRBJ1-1,CASSVGEAFF,TGTGCCAGCAGTGTTGGTGAAGCTTTCTTT
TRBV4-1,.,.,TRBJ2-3,CASSQQGPSTDTQYF,TGCGCCAGCAGCCAACAGGGCCCGAGCACAGATACGCAGTATTTT
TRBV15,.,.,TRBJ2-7,CATSSRGLYEQYF,TGTGCCACCAGCAGTCGGGGACTCTACGAGCAGTACTTC
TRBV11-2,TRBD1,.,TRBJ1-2,CASSLMRGPLGYTF,TGTGCCAGCAGCTTAATGAGGGGGCCCCTTGGCTACACCTTC
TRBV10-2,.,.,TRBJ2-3,CASRTDTDTQYF,TGCGCCAGCAGGACAGACACAGATACGCAGTATTTT
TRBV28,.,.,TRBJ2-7,CASSLNGPLYEQYF,TGTGCCAGCAGTTTAAACGGACCATTATACGAGCAGTACTTC
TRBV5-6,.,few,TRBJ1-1,CASSLYGTEAFF,TGTGCCAGCAGCTTGTATGGCACTGAAGCTTTCTTT
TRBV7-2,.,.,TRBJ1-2,CASSSFGGYTF,TGTGCCAGCAGCTCTTTTGGCGGCTACACCTTC
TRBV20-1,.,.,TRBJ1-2,CSAVYGYTF,TGCAGCGCAGTCTATGGCTACACCTTC
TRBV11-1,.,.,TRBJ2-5,CASSFLKGETQYF,TGTGCCAGCAGCTTTTTGAAGGGCGAGACCCAGTACTTC
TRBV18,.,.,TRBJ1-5,CASSSVNSNQPQHF,TGTGCCAGCTCGTCTGTGAATAGCAATCAGCCCCAGCATTTT
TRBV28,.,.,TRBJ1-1,CAILGLMNTEAFF,TGTGCCATCTTAGGGCTGATGAACACTGAAGCTTTCTTT
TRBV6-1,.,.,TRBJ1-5,CASTPEISNQPQHF,TGTGCCAGCACCCCGGAAATCAGCAATCAGCCCCAGCATTTT
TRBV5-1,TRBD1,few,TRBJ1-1,CASSPWTGTEAFF,TGCGCCAGCAGCCCCTGGACAGGCACTGAAGCTTTCTTT
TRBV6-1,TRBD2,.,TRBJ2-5,CASSWTWGGQYF,TGTGCCAGCAGTTGGACATGGGGGGGGCAGTACTTC
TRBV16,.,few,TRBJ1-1,CASSQRPENTEAFF,TGTGCCAGCAGCCAGCGACCTGAAAACACTGAAGCTTTCTTT
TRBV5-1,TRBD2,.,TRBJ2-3,CASSLAASTDTQYF,TGCGCCAGCAGCCTAGCGGCTAGCACAGATACGCAGTATTTT
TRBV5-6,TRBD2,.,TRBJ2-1,CASSLVGGRAFFEQFF,TGTGCCAGCAGCTTGGTAGGCGGGAGGGCCTTTTTTGAGCAGTTCTTC
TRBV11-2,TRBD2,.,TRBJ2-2,CASSFSSGVRHGELFF,TGTGCCAGCAGCTTCTCTAGCGGGGTCCGACACGGGGAGCTGTTTTTT
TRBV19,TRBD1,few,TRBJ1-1,CASSWDRNTEAFF,TGTGCCAGTAGTTGGGACAGGAACACTGAAGCTTTCTTT
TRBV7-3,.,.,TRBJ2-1,CASSLILGAGEQFF,TGTGCCAGCAGCTTAATTCTGGGGGCAGGTGAGCAGTTCTTC
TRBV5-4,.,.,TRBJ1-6,CASSLDRVNSPLHF,TGTGCCAGCAGCTTGGACAGGGTCAATTCACCCCTCCACTTT
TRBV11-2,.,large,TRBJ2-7,CASSSRQLYPYEQYF,TGTGCCAGCAGCTCTAGACAGCTATATCCCTACGAGCAGTACTTC
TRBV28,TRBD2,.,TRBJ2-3,CASRSTGGPDTQYF,TGTGCCAGCAGATCGACGGGGGGGCCAGATACGCAGTATTTT
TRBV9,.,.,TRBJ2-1,CASSVAGIEQFF,TGTGCCAGCAGCGTAGCTGGGATAGAGCAGTTCTTC
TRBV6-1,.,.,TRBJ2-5,CASTLNRETQYF,TGTGCCAGCACCTTGAACCGGGAGACCCAGTACTTC
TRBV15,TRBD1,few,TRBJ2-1,CATSKDRGSYNEQFF,TGTGCCACCAGCAAAGACAGGGGGTCCTACAATGAGCAGTTCTTC
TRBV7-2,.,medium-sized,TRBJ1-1,CASGRLGAMNTEAFF,TGTGCCAGCGGCCGACTAGGGGCCATGAACACTGAAGCTTTCTTT
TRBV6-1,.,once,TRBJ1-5,CASSETDWPQHF,TGTGCCAGCAGCGAGACTGATTGGCCCCAGCATTTT
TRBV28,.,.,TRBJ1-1,CASSRAGLNTEAFF,TGTGCCAGCAGTCGGGCAGGATTGAACACTGAAGCTTTCTTT
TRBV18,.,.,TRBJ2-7,CASSIGGASHEQYF,TGTGCCAGCTCGATTGGGGGGGCGTCTCACGAGCAGTACTTC